One sample yielded the 31 T cell receptor beta chains listed below, sequenced in a study of T cell responses to AZD1222 COVID-19 vaccine. Assay: immunoSEQ multiplex PCR; the TCRdb copy retains only in-frame clones and omits some. The sample contains about 110,000 clones, approximately 90% of which appear only once. Sequences were derived from peripheral blood, sampled 28 days after the second AZD1222 dose. All receptors come from an adult who received the AZD1222 COVID-19 vaccine.

V and J are TRBV28 and TRBJ1-5; 7 bases fit TRBD1. Germline trimming cut 7 bases from V and 7 bases from J; bases unmatched to any gene: 7. Germline loops: CDR1 MDHEN, CDR2 SYDVKM. The CDR3 contains 13 residues. In nucleotides, the CDR3 is TGTGCCAGCAAACAGGGGTCAGGCCAGCCCCAGCATTTT. Encoded protein: CASKQGSGQPQHF.

The rearrangement joins TRBV25-1 to TRBJ1-2, with unresolved D. The germline V and J ends were trimmed by 6 bases and 0 bases, with 5 bases remaining between them. From germline, CDR1 is MGHDK and CDR2 SYGVNS. The CDR3 is 12 amino acids. The CDR3 DNA follows: TGTGCCAGCAGCCAAACTAACTATGGCTACACCTTC. Translated: CASSQTNYGYTF.

V gene TRBV6-5 combines with J gene TRBJ2-6, with TRBD2 as a possible D gene (5 bases). The CDR3 has 16 residues. Germline assignment: CDR1 MNHEY and CDR2 SVGAGI. With 2 bases removed from V and 0 bases from J, the gap between germline ends came to 8 bases. The CDR3 nucleotides read TGTGCCAGCAGTTACGCCGGGAACTCTGGGGCCAACGTCCTGACTTTC. Translation gives CASSYAGNSGANVLTF.

The chain is built from TRBV11-1 and TRBJ2-3; D unresolved. The V end was cut by 2 bases, the J end by 3 bases, with 12 bases between. The CDR3 is made up of 15 amino acids. Germline assignment: CDR1 SGHAT and CDR2 FQDESV (reference sequence). The CDR3: CASSLIVGITDTQYF. The CDR3, as DNA: TGTGCCAGCAGCTTAATAGTAGGGATAACAGATACGCAGTATTTT. Full variable domain (outside the CDR3, taken from reference TRBV11-1 and TRBJ2-3): EAEVAQSPRYKITEKSQAVAFWCDPISGHATLYWYRQILGQGPELLVQFQDESVVDDSQLPKDRFSAERLKGVDSTLKIQPAELGDSAMYLCASSLIVGITDTQYFGPGTRLTVL.

The V gene is TRBV6-5, the J gene TRBJ1-2, with unresolved D. The CDR3 sequence is 12 residues long. The V and J ends lost 5 bases and 2 bases respectively, with 6 bases between them. Germline assignment: CDR1 MNHEY and CDR2 SVGAGI. In DNA, the CDR3 is TGTGCCAGCAGTCCGAAGAACTATGGCTACACCTTC. As protein: CASSPKNYGYTF.

J is TRBJ1-2 and V is TRBV6-6; no clear D. The CDR3 spans 19 residues. CDR1 is MNHNY and CDR2 is SVGAGI in the germline V gene (reference sequence). V lost 5 bases to trimming and J lost 4 bases, with 29 bases between them. For the CDR3, the DNA is TGTGCCAGCAGTCCCCCCCCGGGGTTGAGGGTAGGCCATAGCTATGGCTACACCTTC. This translates into CASSPPPGLRVGHSYGYTF.

This chain links TRBV5-1 with TRBJ1-6; D is uncertain. V was cut by 6 bases and J by 7 bases, with 14 bases left in between. Looked up from germline, CDR1 is SGHRS and CDR2 is YFSETQ. The CDR3 has 14 amino acids. The CDR3 nucleotides read TGCGCCAGCACCTTACCTGGGGTAAATTCACCCCTCCACTTT. This encodes CASTLPGVNSPLHF.

The rearrangement uses TRBV23-1 and TRBJ1-3; D call uncertain. TRBV23-1 has ORF status, its function being uncertain. V was pared by 8 bases and J by 0 bases, with 11 bases between. This CDR3 is 14 amino acids long. The CDR3 loop is CASGMTSSGNTIYF. In DNA, the CDR3 is TGCGCCAGCGGGATGACCAGCTCTGGAAACACCATATATTTT.

As concerns this clone: The germline gene is not matched at one end of the junction; a read error may be the cause. J is TRBJ1-4 and V is TRBV7-7; weak D call: TRBD1 (6 bases). This CDR3 is 15 amino acids long. Germline V CDR1 and CDR2: SSHAT, FNYEAQ (reference sequence). The CDR3 sequence: CASSLGGSTNEKLFF. In nucleotides, the CDR3 is TGTGCTAGCAGCTTAGGGGGGTCAACTAATGAAAAACTGTTTTTT.

The genes are TRBV28 and TRBJ1-2; 8 bases map to TRBD1. The CDR3 contains 14 residues. CDR1 is MDHEN and CDR2 is SYDVKM in the germline V gene. V was clipped by 6 bases and J by 6 bases; unmatched bases: 9. CDR3 region: CASSPGGPGNGYTF. Here the CDR3 DNA reads TGTGCCAGCAGCCCAGGGGGCCCGGGTAATGGCTACACCTTC.

Here the CDR3 reads CASSLFRSKGTSYNSPLHF. The CDR3, as DNA: TGTGCCAGCAGTTTATTTAGGAGTAAGGGAACCTCCTATAATTCACCCCTCCACTTT. The gene calls are TRBV27 and TRBJ1-6; no definite D call. Deletions cut 1 base from V and 0 bases from J, with 16 bases between. CDR3 length: 19 residues. Germline CDR1 and CDR2: MNHEY and SMNVEV (reference sequence).

This chain joins TRBV5-1 and TRBJ1-1; the D gene is possibly TRBD1 (6 bases). V lost 6 bases, J lost 3 bases, and 18 bases lay in between. Germline V lookup: CDR1 SGHRS, CDR2 YFSETQ. The CDR3 has 15 amino acids. CDR3 DNA sequence: TGCGCCAGCACTCGATTGGGCAGGGGAGACACTGAAGCTTTCTTT. This encodes CASTRLGRGDTEAFF.

The chain recombines TRBV20-1 with TRBJ1-5; D call uncertain. Germline V lookup: CDR1 DFQATT, CDR2 SNEGSKA (reference sequence). The CDR3 length is 13 residues. The V end lost 3 bases, the J end lost 4 bases, and 10 bases lay between the germline ends. The CDR3 region is CSASVQPNQPQHF. The CDR3 DNA reads TGCAGTGCTAGTGTACAGCCTAATCAGCCCCAGCATTTT.

The chain combines TRBV15 with TRBJ2-1; D may be TRBD2 (5 bases). The length of the CDR3 is 15 residues. The ends were cut back, 1 base at V and 0 bases at J, with 7 bases in the middle. Germline CDR1 and CDR2: LNHNV and YYDKDF (reference sequence). CDR3 sequence (DNA): TGTGCCACCAGCAGAGGTGGACTCTCCTACAATGAGCAGTTCTTC. This translates into CATSRGGLSYNEQFF.

The chain joins TRBV12-5 to TRBJ1-2, with TRBD1 matching 9 bases. The V and J ends lost 6 bases and 7 bases, in that order; junction bases with no gene match: 9. The CDR3 has 14 amino acids. Germline CDR1 reads LGHNT; CDR2 reads FRNRAP. CDR3 amino acids: CASGLTGGRGGYTF. CDR3 nucleotide sequence: TGTGCTAGTGGATTAACAGGGGGCAGGGGTGGCTACACCTTC.

A single count supports this clone. The rearrangement links TRBV24-1 to TRBJ2-3, with 10 bases identical to TRBD1. Germline CDR1 and CDR2: KGHDR and SFDVKD. V dropped 3 bases and J dropped 6; count of bases not matched to a gene: 8. This CDR3 is built from 16 residues. The CDR3 bases are TGTGCCACCAGTGATCCGGGGACAGGGGTTCCCGATACGCAGTATTTT. This codes for CATSDPGTGVPDTQYF.

The V gene is TRBV6-6, the J gene TRBJ2-3; D may be TRBD1 or TRBD2 (5 bases each). The length of the CDR3 is 17 residues. The V and J ends lost 5 bases and 5 bases respectively, with 23 bases between them. Germline CDR1 and CDR2: MNHNY and SVGAGI (reference sequence). The CDR3 DNA is TGTGCCAGCAGTCCCCTGGGACGGTATGAGCGAGTAGATACGCAGTATTTT. This translates into CASSPLGRYERVDTQYF.

The gene calls are TRBV6-6 and TRBJ1-5, with a possible D match to TRBD1 (6 bases). The CDR3 consists of 15 residues. Germline V CDR1 and CDR2: MNHNY, SVGAGI (reference sequence). V was pared by 2 bases and J by 6 bases, with 14 bases between. CDR3 DNA sequence: TGTGCCAGCAGTTACGACGGGGGGCGCCGTCAGCCCCAGCATTTT. Encoded protein: CASSYDGGRRQPQHF.

V usage is TRBV7-9 and J usage is TRBJ2-7, with TRBD1 as a possible D gene (5 bases). V lost 5 bases and J lost 3, with 8 bases in between. This CDR3 has 12 residues. Per germline, CDR1 SEHNR and CDR2 FQNEAQ (reference sequence). CDR3 sequence reads: CASSGAFYEQYF. The CDR3 DNA follows: TGTGCCAGCAGCGGGGCCTTCTACGAGCAGTACTTC.

The chain has TRBV28 and TRBJ1-1, with D possibly TRBD1 on 6 matching bases. Germline-derived CDR1 and CDR2 are MDHEN and SYDVKM. CDR3 length: 13 residues. With 7 bases removed from V and 6 bases from J, the gap between germline ends came to 15 bases. CDR3 residues: CASKQGFRAEAFF. As DNA, the CDR3 is TGTGCCAGCAAACAGGGCTTTCGCGCTGAAGCTTTCTTT.

This rearrangement joins TRBV19 to TRBJ2-5; 9 bases agree with TRBD1. The CDR3 contains 14 residues. The germline V gene encodes CDR1 LNHDA and CDR2 SQIVND (reference sequence). V was pared by 6 bases and J by 1 base, with 3 bases of the junction left unmatched. The CDR3 spells CASSQTGGQETQYF. CDR3 coding DNA: TGTGCCAGTAGCCAGACAGGGGGCCAAGAGACCCAGTACTTC.

This chain uses TRBV29-1 with TRBJ2-5; D possibly corresponds to TRBD2 (5 bases). This CDR3 spans 12 amino acids. Per germline, CDR1 SQVTM and CDR2 ANQGSEA. Trimming shortened V by 4 bases and J by 1 base, and 7 bases separated the two germline ends. The DNA for the CDR3 is TGCAGCGTTGGGGCGGGCCAAGAGACCCAGTACTTC. Translated: CSVGAGQETQYF.

The chain links TRBV3-1 (or the pseudogene TRBV3-2) to TRBJ1-5; D not certain. The CDR3 has 13 residues. Germline V lookup: CDR1 LGHDT, CDR2 YNNKEL (reference sequence). With 3 bases removed from V and 0 bases from J, the gap between germline ends came to 3 bases. The CDR3 DNA follows: TGTGCCAGCAGCCAGGGTAGCAATCAGCCCCAGCATTTT. It translates to CASSQGSNQPQHF.

The V gene is TRBV19, the J gene TRBJ1-1, with D tentatively TRBD1 (5 bases). Germline V CDR1 and CDR2: LNHDA, SQIVND (reference sequence). CDR3 length: 14 residues. The V end was cut by 0 bases, the J end by 8 bases, with 13 bases between. The CDR3 DNA is TGTGCCAGTAGTATAGAAAGGGAGGGACGAGAAGCTTTCTTT. It specifies CASSIEREGREAFF.

The CDR3 sequence: CASSIVSGGAPSGYNEQFF. CDR3 bases: TGTGCCAGTAGTATAGTATCAGGGGGCGCGCCTAGCGGATACAATGAGCAGTTCTTC. The rearrangement joins TRBV19 to TRBJ2-1; the D gene is possibly TRBD1 (8 bases). Germline loops: CDR1 LNHDA, CDR2 SQIVND (reference sequence). Deletions cut 1 base from V and 4 bases from J, with 23 bases between. This CDR3 comprises 19 residues.

The chain is built from TRBV2 and TRBJ2-7; D perhaps matches TRBD1 (5 bases). Trimming shortened V by 3 bases and J by 3 bases, and 9 bases separated the two germline ends. Germline V gives CDR1 SNHLY, CDR2 FYNNEI. The CDR3 length is 13 residues. In nucleotides, the CDR3 is TGTGCCAGCAGTGACGCAGGGATCTACGAGCAGTACTTC. It specifies CASSDAGIYEQYF. The whole variable domain, remainder taken from reference TRBV2 and TRBJ2-7, is EPEVTQTPSHQVTQMGQEVILRCVPISNHLYFYWYRQILGQKVEFLVSFYNNEISEKSEIFDDQFSVERPDGSNFTLKIRSTKLEDSAMYFCASSDAGIYEQYFGPGTRLTVT.

V is TRBV11-2 and J is TRBJ1-2; TRBD1 might be the D (5 bases). Trimming stripped 5 bases from V and 7 bases from J, with 17 bases between. The CDR3 runs 14 residues. Germline loops: CDR1 SGHAT, CDR2 FQNNGV. The CDR3 loop is CASSPLGDPSGYTF. CDR3 nucleotides: TGTGCCAGCAGCCCCCTGGGGGATCCCAGTGGCTACACCTTC.

The chain employs TRBV13 and TRBJ1-6; D gene uncertain. CDR1 and CDR2 (germline): PRHDT, FYEKMQ (reference sequence). The CDR3 has 14 amino acids. V lost 1 base to trimming and J lost 6 bases, with 7 bases between them. The CDR3 DNA sequence: TGTGCCAGCAGCTTAGACAGAATTAATTCACCCCTCCACTTT. This translates into CASSLDRINSPLHF. Variable domain in full (rest from reference TRBV13 and TRBJ1-6): AAGVIQSPRHLIKEKRETATLKCYPIPRHDTVYWYQQGPGQDPQFLISFYEKMQSDKGSIPDRFSAQQFSDYHSELNMSSLELGDSALYFCASSLDRINSPLHFGNGTRLTVT.

The chain joins TRBV24-1 to TRBJ1-2; D gene unclear. Germline values: CDR1 KGHDR, CDR2 SFDVKD. The germline V and J ends were trimmed by 4 bases and 8 bases, with 13 bases remaining between them. This CDR3 has 13 amino acids. CDR3 region: CATSDSRHAGYTF. The CDR3 DNA follows: TGTGCCACCAGTGACTCCCGACACGCGGGCTACACCTTC.

This sequence joins TRBV15 and TRBJ1-6; TRBD1 agrees at 7 bases. The V gene end was trimmed by 5 bases and the J gene end by 7 bases; junction bases not matched to a gene: 14. The CDR3 spans 17 residues. Germline V gene sequence: CDR1 LNHNV, CDR2 YYDKDF (reference sequence). CDR3 sequence (DNA): TGTGCCACCAGCCCTCTGGGGGAGGGGGCGGGAAATTCACCCCTCCACTTT. Protein: CATSPLGEGAGNSPLHF.

The rearrangement joins TRBV6-5 to TRBJ1-4, with D possibly being TRBD1 (5 bases). The CDR3 is made up of 15 amino acids. V dropped 6 bases and J dropped 7 bases, with 18 bases sitting between them. Germline CDR1 reads MNHEY; CDR2 reads SVGAGI. The CDR3 coding sequence is TGTGCCAGCAGAGCCGGGACCCGGACGGCTGAAAAACTGTTTTTT. Translating it yields CASRAGTRTAEKLFF.